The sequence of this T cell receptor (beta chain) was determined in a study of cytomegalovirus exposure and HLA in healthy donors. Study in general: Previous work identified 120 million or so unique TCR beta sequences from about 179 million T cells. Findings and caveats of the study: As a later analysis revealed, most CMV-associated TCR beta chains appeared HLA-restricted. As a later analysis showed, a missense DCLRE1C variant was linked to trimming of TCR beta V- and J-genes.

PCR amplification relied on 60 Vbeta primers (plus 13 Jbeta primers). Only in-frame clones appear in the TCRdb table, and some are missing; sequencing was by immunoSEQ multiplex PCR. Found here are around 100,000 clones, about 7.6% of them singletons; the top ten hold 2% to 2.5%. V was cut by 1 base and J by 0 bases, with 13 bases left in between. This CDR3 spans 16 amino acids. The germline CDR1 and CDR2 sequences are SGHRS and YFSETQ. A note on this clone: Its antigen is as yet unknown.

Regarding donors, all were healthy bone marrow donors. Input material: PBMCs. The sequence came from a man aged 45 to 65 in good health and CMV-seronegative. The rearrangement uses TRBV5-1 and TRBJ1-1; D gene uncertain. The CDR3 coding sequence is TGCGCCAGCAGCTTGCATGGCGGCACCCTGAACACTGAAGCTTTCTTT. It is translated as CASSLHGGTLNTEAFF.